This T cell receptor (beta chain) was identified in a study of response to subunit inactivated influenza vaccine. The CDR3 loop spans 13 amino acids. Germline CDR1 is SNHLY and CDR2 is FYNNEI. Unmatched junction bases numbered 6, after V lost 10 bases and J lost 6 bases. This clonotype showed up just a few times. TCRdb ran MiXCR on the RT-PCR reads and lists one entry per CDR3 protein. The sample records a few hundred thousand distinct CDR3 sequences, around 11% being singletons. These records were also assigned to another study, of T cells expressing NK-cell markers. Turning to that study: For TCR beta, cDNA was produced by 5'RACE template switching with UMIs. The leading position in the CD3+CD56-NKG2C+ fraction of several donors also went to these clonotypes.

The receptor comes from a man aged 45 to 65 who received an inactivated influenza vaccine. The chain carries TRBV2 and TRBJ2-2; 9 bases line up with TRBD1. Sequenced here: PBMCs from blood, sampled on the day of vaccination. The CDR3 sequence is CATSRDRAGELFF. The CDR3 DNA is TGTGCCACCTCCCGGGACAGGGCCGGGGAGCTGTTTTTT. The full variable domain, in which reference TRBV2 and TRBJ2-2 provide the parts outside the CDR3, is EPEVTQTPSHQVTQMGQEVILRCVPISNHLYFYWYRQILGQKVEFLVSFYNNEISEKSEIFDDQFSVERPDGSNFTLKIRSTKLEDSAMYFCATSRDRAGELFFGEGSRLTVL.